The T cell receptor beta chain described here comes from a study of shared clonotypes between healthy human individuals (TCRdb year 2020). A note on the overall study: A couple of women and a few men aged 18 to 49 years were included in the cohort. The study deeply sequenced blood TCR repertoires of about 5 healthy adults to estimate repertoire size and the extent of clonotype sharing between individuals. Per donor, leukapheresis produced somewhere between about 0.85 and 10 billion PBMCs. To increase sequencing depth and limit assay-specific biases, different laboratories used diverse techniques to prepare libraries and sequence TCR repertoires. Per donor, three plates each were used for CD4 naive and CD4 memory, two for CD8 naive, and one for CD8 memory. What the study reported, not specific to this receptor: Only blood was sampled, and tissue TCR repertoires likely differ from those in blood. Incomplete sequencing was indicated by rarefaction of sorted-subset datasets, despite the large sequencing depth. Pairwise subsampling indicated that sequencing depth was expected to affect the degree of clonotype sharing among donors. Sharing across a few donors was observed for around 5% of naive CD4, 3% to 4% of naive CD8, about 2.3% of memory CD4, and about 0.4% of memory CD8 clonotypes. Higher generation probabilities were observed for clonotypes shared by all four sorted-subset donors than for non-shared clonotypes. Naive subsets generally had larger estimated clonotype richness than memory subsets did. The genetic and exposure-history diversity represented was limited by the small number of donors.

As regards this clone: Its recognized antigen is unknown. Base qualities are not provided; no much larger clone lies one nucleotide away.

Sequences GTSNPN (CDR1) and SVGIG (CDR2) are obtained from the germline V gene (reference sequence). V and J lose 4 bases and 5 bases, and a span of 20 bases separates them. The CDR3 goes from the cysteine to the phenylalanine over 15 residues. Just CDR3 DNA is preserved here, 45 bases in frame from base 1. Using the deep immunoSEQ assay, TCR CDR3 regions were amplified from genomic DNA by multiplex PCR. Extracted genomic DNA from each cell subset was spread evenly across all wells of several immunoSEQ 96-well plates, with each plate serving as a replicate. For sorted subsets, around 200 ng genomic DNA, equal to 30,000 or so T cell genomes, was loaded into each replicate PCR. Purified libraries were quantified with a Qubit 3.0 fluorometer, sized on a Bioanalyzer 2100, and re-quantified with the KAPA Library Quantification kit. A separate single-read 150-cycle Illumina NextSeq 550 flow cell was used to sequence each immunoSEQ 96-well plate. As for the original processing: The immunoSEQ output contained only junctional sequences without quality scores, so filtering could not match that applied to full-length reads. Sequences were annotated with PyIR, a Python wrapper for IgBLAST v1.9, using IMGT germline references to assign V/J genes and CDR3. Reads with weak V/J assignments (E-value above 1e-6), missing CDR3, stop codons, out-of-frame junctions, or ambiguous translated residues were removed. V3J clonotypes were defined by identical inferred V gene, J gene, and CDR3 amino acid sequence. The percentage overlap between two repertoires was calculated by dividing the number of shared unique clonotypes by the size of the smaller repertoire. Richness of each repertoire was evaluated using RTK rarefaction, the Chao1 estimator, and Recon v2.1 estimates of unobserved clonotypes. Generation probabilities were computed with OLGA for all TCRbeta clonotypes obtained by the gDNA method from several donors. The immuneACCESS repertoire file appears here via TCRdb, limited to in-frame rearrangements. These files lack a portion of the clones; in checked studies, under half of the deficit traces to unresolved V genes, and the cause of the others is not known. From that table come the V and J calls and clone size; the DNA was used to work out D and trimming. Recorded for this sample are 2 million to 3 million clones; around 94% of them occurred a single time. 0.11% to 0.15% of the sample goes to the ten largest clones.

Donors were healthy HIV-negative adults with no recently reported acute infections or vaccinations. All donors were Caucasian adults living in Nashville, Tennessee, USA. CD4+ T cells were enriched by magnetic negative selection, after which naive cells were positively selected on CD45RA and the negative fraction was taken as the memory subset. Blood was collected by leukapheresis, and PBMCs were isolated by Ficoll-Histopaque density gradient centrifugation and then cryopreserved in liquid nitrogen vapor phase. Analytical flow cytometry was used to check the purity and quantity of every magnetically sorted T cell population. Each sorted fraction had its genomic DNA isolated and then quantified by UV absorbance on a Nanodrop 2000c.

The chain is encoded by TRBV30 joined to TRBJ2-5; the D gene is perhaps TRBD2, from 6 matching bases. Sequenced sample: naive CD4+ T cells sorted from blood. The cell subset or site label, read with the paper, signifies: CD45RA+ positively selected. This sequence originates from a man younger than 35 in good health. The nucleotide sequence reads as follows: TGTGCCTGGATCGGGACTCCCCCGATAAGGGAGACCCAGTACTTC. Protein translation: CAWIGTPPIRETQYF.